A selection of T cell receptor beta chains follows, all from one sample in a study of blood T cell repertoires in COVID-19. The method was immunoSEQ multiplex PCR; TCRdb's version includes in-frame clones alone and lacks a portion of them. The profile shows fewer than 350,000 clones, more than 75% of them singletons. Sequences were obtained from PBMCs or T cells enriched from blood (not recorded which). These TCRs come from a woman in her fifties or sixties in a cohort exposed to, infected with or recovered from COVID-19 (not recorded which). Both conserved end residues are trimmed from each CDR3.

v_call,j_call,cdr3_aa
TRBV10-2,TRBJ2-7,ASSALAGGYEQY
TRBV11-1,TRBJ2-5,ASSRSSGRSGETQY
TRBV7-6,TRBJ1-6,ASSLAHRGANSPLH
TRBV27,TRBJ2-7,ASSFSTGEKSYEQY
TRBV19,TRBJ1-2,ASSSPQGVAGLGYT
TRBV2,TRBJ2-1,ASSLDSSNEQF
TRBV7-2,TRBJ2-7,ASSLDGSPHEQY
TRBV2,TRBJ2-2,ASSVLPPRELSAGELF
TRBV20-1,TRBJ1-1,SASRGWAEAF
TRBV30,TRBJ2-1,ASYNEQF
TRBV9,TRBJ2-7,ASARGQGRDEQY
TRBV5-4,TRBJ1-6,ASSLAGGDASSPLH
TRBV5-1,TRBJ1-3,ASSPQVYSGNTIY
TRBV28,TRBJ2-1,ASTPVRSSYNEQF
TRBV3-1/TRBV3-2,TRBJ2-1,ASSHRGGSNEQF
TRBV2,TRBJ2-5,ASLTRGETQY
TRBV6-6,TRBJ1-5,ASTRDRSRGQPQH
TRBV30,TRBJ2-1,AWSTSRSHEQF
TRBV7-3,TRBJ2-3,ASSLQGAAIDTQY
TRBV4-1,TRBJ1-1,ASRSTGGRTEAF
TRBV27,TRBJ2-3,ASSPYGLADTQY
TRBV5-1,TRBJ2-1,ASSYRDRDLYFAEQF
TRBV3-1/TRBV3-2,TRBJ2-7,ASSLRTGDLDEQY
TRBV7-9,TRBJ2-1,ASSPQRTGDSYNEQF
TRBV5-6,TRBJ1-2,ASSFPGNYGYT
TRBV30,TRBJ2-1,AWSGTRGNYNEQF
TRBV11-2,TRBJ2-5,ASSSPGQGVGSRETQY
TRBV7-2,TRBJ2-7,ASSSALEVEQY
TRBV19,TRBJ2-7,ASSSSRDSYEQY
TRBV5-1,TRBJ2-6,ASARLGGSSGANVLT
TRBV29-1,TRBJ2-1,SVQGGSSYNEQF
TRBV7-2,TRBJ2-7,ASSPGTSESYEQY
TRBV28,TRBJ2-1,AVLDRGSSYNEQF
TRBV12-3/TRBV12-4,TRBJ2-2,ASSGHYTGELF
TRBV3-1/TRBV3-2,TRBJ2-2,ASSPYLTNTGELF
TRBV13,TRBJ1-4,ASSLSQRREKLF
TRBV6-1,TRBJ2-7,ASSEAHYGAYEQY
TRBV7-3,TRBJ2-7,ASSLSGTNEQY
TRBV24-1,TRBJ2-1,ATSDLGGSSYNEQF
TRBV7-2,TRBJ1-3,ASSPGQGYTIY
TRBV7-9,TRBJ1-4,ASSLMTTGRHEKLF
TRBV28,TRBJ2-7,ASSTGLSYEQY
TRBV3-1/TRBV3-2,TRBJ1-2,ASSQVNRGYGYT
TRBV11-3,TRBJ2-1,ASSLVGGSYNEQF
TRBV9,TRBJ2-5,ASSVALAGPQETQY
TRBV18,TRBJ2-3,ASSPRSYRPGQEGATDTQY
TRBV3-1/TRBV3-2,TRBJ2-7,ASSQITYEQY
TRBV30,TRBJ2-7,AWSTPFKPAGPYEQY
TRBV6-5,TRBJ1-5,ASSRGAVGQPQH
TRBV13,TRBJ2-7,ASSLVLSGRAGTYEQY
TRBV5-1,TRBJ1-2,ASRPGQGSYAYGYT
TRBV7-2,TRBJ2-7,ASRRQVPYYEQY
TRBV18,TRBJ2-3,ASSPGRRADTQY
TRBV27,TRBJ1-4,ASSLLGTGEKLF
TRBV27,TRBJ1-5,ASSASGSNQPQH